This T cell receptor beta chain was sequenced for a study of T cell responses to AZD1222 COVID-19 vaccine. Study results and caveats: No repertoire was sampled before or during the peak T cell response, only after it. Spike-specific TCR breadth and depth grew following two AZD1222 doses. Donors were largely white British and mainly female; clonal diversity was possibly underestimated. Seropositivity was recorded at baseline in only a handful of AZD1222 recipients.

The table came from immunoSEQ multiplex PCR; TCRdb's copy has only in-frame clones and leaves some out. The sample lists about 260,000 clones, roughly 93% occurring once. This CDR3 is built from 13 residues. V lost 1 base and J 6 bases, leaving 9 bases between the germline ends. Per the germline V gene, CDR1 is SGHTA and CDR2 is FQGNSA. Concerning this clone: The antigen remains unidentified.

The TCR was taken from an adult in good health. The chain has TRBV7-2 and TRBJ1-1; unclear D gene. The sequences come from peripheral blood, collected on day 0 of AZD1222 vaccination. The CDR3 sequence is CASSLEEGAEAFF. The CDR3 region has the DNA TGTGCCAGCAGCTTAGAGGAGGGCGCTGAAGCTTTCTTT.